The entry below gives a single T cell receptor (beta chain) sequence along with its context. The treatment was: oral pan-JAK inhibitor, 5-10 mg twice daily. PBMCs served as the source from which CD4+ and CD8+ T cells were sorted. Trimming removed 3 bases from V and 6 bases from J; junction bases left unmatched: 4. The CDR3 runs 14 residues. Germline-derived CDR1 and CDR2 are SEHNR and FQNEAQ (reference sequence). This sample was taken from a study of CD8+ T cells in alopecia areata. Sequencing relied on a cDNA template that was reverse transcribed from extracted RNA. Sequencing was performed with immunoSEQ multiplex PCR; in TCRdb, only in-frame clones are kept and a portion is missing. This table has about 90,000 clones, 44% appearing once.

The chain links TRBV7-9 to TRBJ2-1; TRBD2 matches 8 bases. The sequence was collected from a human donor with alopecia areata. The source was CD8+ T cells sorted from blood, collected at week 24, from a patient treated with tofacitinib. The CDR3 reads CASSLVGLVNEQFF. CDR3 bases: TGTGCCAGCAGCTTGGTGGGACTAGTCAATGAGCAGTTCTTC. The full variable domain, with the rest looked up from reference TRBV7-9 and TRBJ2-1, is DTGVSQNPRHKITKRGQNVTFRCDPISEHNRLYWYRQTLGQGPEFLTYFQNEAQLEKSRLLSDRFSAERPKGSFSTLEIQRTEQGDSAMYLCASSLVGLVNEQFFGPGTRLTVL.